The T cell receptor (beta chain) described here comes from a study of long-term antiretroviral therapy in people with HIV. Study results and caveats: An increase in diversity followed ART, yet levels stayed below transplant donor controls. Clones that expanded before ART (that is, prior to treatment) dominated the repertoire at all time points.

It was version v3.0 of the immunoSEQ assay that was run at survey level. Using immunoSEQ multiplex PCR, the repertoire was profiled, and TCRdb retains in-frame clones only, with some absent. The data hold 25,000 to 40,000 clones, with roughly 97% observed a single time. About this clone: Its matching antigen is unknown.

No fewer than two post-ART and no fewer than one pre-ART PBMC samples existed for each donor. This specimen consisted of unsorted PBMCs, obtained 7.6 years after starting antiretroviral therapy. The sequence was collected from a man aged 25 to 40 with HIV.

The CDR3, as DNA: TGCGCCAGCAGTGAGACGAGACCCACCGAGCAGTACTTC. Amino acids: CASSETRPTEQYF. The V gene is TRBV10-2, the J gene TRBJ2-7, with D unresolved. The germline V gene has CDR1 WSHSY and CDR2 SAAADI. V was cut by 2 bases and J by 6 bases, with 11 bases left in between. There are 13 residues in the CDR3.